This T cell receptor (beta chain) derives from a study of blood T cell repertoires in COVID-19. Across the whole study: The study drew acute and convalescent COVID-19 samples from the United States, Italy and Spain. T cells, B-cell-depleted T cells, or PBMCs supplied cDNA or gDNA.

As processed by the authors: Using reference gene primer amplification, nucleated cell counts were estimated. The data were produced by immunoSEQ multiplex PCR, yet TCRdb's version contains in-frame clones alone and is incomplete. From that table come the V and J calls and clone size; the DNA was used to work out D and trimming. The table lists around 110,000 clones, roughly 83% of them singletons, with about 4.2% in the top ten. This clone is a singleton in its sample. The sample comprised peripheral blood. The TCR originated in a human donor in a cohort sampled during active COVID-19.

The CDR3 nucleotides are TGTGCCATCAGGCCCGGACAGGGGGGAGGTGAAGCTTTCTTT. It codes for CAIRPGQGGGEAFF. This chain uses TRBV10-3 with TRBJ1-1, with TRBD1 matching over 10 bases. The CDR3 extends over 14 amino acids. Germline trimming cut 6 bases from V and 7 bases from J; bases unmatched to any gene: 8. The germline gives CDR1 ENHRY, CDR2 SYGVKD.